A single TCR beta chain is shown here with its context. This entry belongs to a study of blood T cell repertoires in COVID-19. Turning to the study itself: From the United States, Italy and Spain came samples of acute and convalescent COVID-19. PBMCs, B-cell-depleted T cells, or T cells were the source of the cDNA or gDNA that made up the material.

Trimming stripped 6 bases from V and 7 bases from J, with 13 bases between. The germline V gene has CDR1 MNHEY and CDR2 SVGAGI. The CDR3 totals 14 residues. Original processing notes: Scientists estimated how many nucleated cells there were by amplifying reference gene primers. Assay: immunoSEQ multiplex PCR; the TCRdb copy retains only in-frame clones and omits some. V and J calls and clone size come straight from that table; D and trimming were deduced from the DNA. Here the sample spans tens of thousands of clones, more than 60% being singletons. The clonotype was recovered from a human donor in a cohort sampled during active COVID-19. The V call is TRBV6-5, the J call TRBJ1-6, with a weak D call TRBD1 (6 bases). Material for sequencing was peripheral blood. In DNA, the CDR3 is TGTGCCAGCAGACCCTACAGGGAGAATTCACCCCTCCACTTT. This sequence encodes CASRPYRENSPLHF.